Each of the 7 T cell receptor beta chains below was sequenced from the same sample in a study of T cells expressing NK-cell markers. TCRdb re-called the 5' RACE reads and gives one entry per CDR3 protein, without DNA. The sample has 550,000 or so distinct CDR3 sequences, and its top ten clones hold about 3.6%. Sequenced sample: blood T cells: a sorted CD56 or NKG2C T cell subset, CD4+ or CD8+ T cells, or bulk PBMC T cells (not recorded which). The source is a man aged 18 to 29 in good health.

J is TRBJ2-5 and V is TRBV20-1. The CDR3 contains 13 residues. The germline CDR1 and CDR2 sequences are DFQATT and SNEGSKA (reference sequence). The CDR3 spells CSARELPNETQYF.

This chain joins TRBV27 and TRBJ1-1; the TCRdb D gene call, TRBD1, has no DNA to confirm it. This CDR3 spans 16 amino acids. Germline V CDR1 and CDR2: MNHEY, SMNVEV (reference sequence). CDR3 in amino acids: CASSLGVVGQGTEAFF.

This rearrangement joins TRBV9 to TRBJ2-5. The germline V gene encodes CDR1 SGDLS and CDR2 YYNGEE. This CDR3 spans 15 amino acids. The CDR3 protein is CASSLGPWYQETQYF.

The chain links TRBV10-3 to TRBJ2-7; TCRdb gives TRBD1 as the D gene, but with no DNA this cannot be confirmed. Germline CDR1 ENHRY, CDR2 SYGVKD. CDR3 size: 14 residues. CDR3 region: CAIRMTGGGYEQYF.

The chain combines TRBV28 with TRBJ2-1; TCRdb calls TRBD1, which cannot be checked without DNA. Germline assignment: CDR1 MDHEN and CDR2 SYDVKM. There are 16 residues in the CDR3. CDR3 sequence: CASSFPRQGADNEQFF.

The chain uses TRBV28 and TRBJ2-2; TCRdb picks TRBD2, but there is no DNA to check that call. Looked up from germline, CDR1 is MDHEN and CDR2 is SYDVKM. This CDR3 has 15 amino acids. CDR3 amino acids: CASRLTSGITGELFF.

J is TRBJ2-5 and V is TRBV27; TCRdb lists TRBD1, though no DNA is available to test this call. Germline lookup yields CDR1 MNHEY and CDR2 SMNVEV (reference sequence). The CDR3 runs 14 residues. CDR3 in amino acids: CASSFGQFQETQYF.